The rows below give T cell receptor beta chains drawn from one sample of a study of blood T cell repertoires in COVID-19. Profiled with immunoSEQ multiplex PCR; TCRdb holds only in-frame clones, not every one. This sample yields roughly 290,000 clones, of which roughly 85% are seen a single time; 4% to 4.5% belongs to the top ten. Sequencing was performed on PBMCs or T cells enriched from blood (not recorded which). These receptors all come from a woman aged 25 to 39 who had recovered from COVID-19. Each CDR3 is given with its conserved first and last residue. D genes are given only for firm matches. Size values are once, few and many counts, or a class for expanded clones, and some rows have none.

size	V	D	J	CDR3	DNA
few	TRBV15	TRBD2	TRBJ2-7	CATSSRGREEQYF	TGTGCCACCAGCTCCCGCGGGAGGGAAGAGCAGTACTTC
.	TRBV19	.	TRBJ2-5	CASSIDWSEGDDGTQYF	TGTGCCAGTAGTATAGATTGGTCAGAGGGGGACGATGGGACCCAGTACTTC
.	TRBV27	TRBD1	TRBJ2-5	CASSFRQGAIVTQYF	TGTGCCAGCAGTTTTCGACAGGGGGCAATAGTCACCCAGTACTTC
.	TRBV4-1	.	TRBJ1-2	CASSQWFFSQTELYGYTF	TGCGCCAGCAGCCAATGGTTTTTCAGCCAGACTGAACTCTATGGCTACACCTTC
.	TRBV7-9	.	TRBJ1-1	CASSPPGQMNTEAFF	TGTGCCAGCAGCCCCCCGGGACAAATGAACACTGAAGCTTTCTTT
.	TRBV19	.	TRBJ1-3	CASTSTGTGNTIYF	TGTGCCAGTACTTCGACAGGAACCGGAAACACCATATATTTT
.	TRBV10-3	.	TRBJ2-7	CAIGTPAYEQYF	TGTGCCATCGGGACACCAGCCTACGAGCAGTACTTC
once	TRBV5-1	TRBD1	TRBJ2-5	CASSSGTGQETQYF	TGCGCCAGCAGCTCCGGGACAGGACAAGAGACCCAGTACTTC
once	TRBV6-5	.	TRBJ2-5	CASTVEETQYF	TGTGCCAGCACGGTAGAAGAGACCCAGTACTTC
few	TRBV5-4	.	TRBJ2-5	CASSLERSQETQYF	TGTGCCAGCAGCTTGGAGCGTAGCCAAGAGACCCAGTACTTC
.	TRBV5-1	.	TRBJ1-1	CASSLSFRSLLSTEAFF	TGCGCCAGCAGCTTGAGTTTTCGATCCCTGCTGAGTACTGAAGCTTTCTTT
.	TRBV3-1/TRBV3-2	TRBD1	TRBJ2-1	CASSQVGQGTNNEQFF	TGTGCCAGCAGCCAAGTAGGACAGGGGACAAACAATGAGCAGTTCTTC
.	TRBV30	.	TRBJ1-5	CAWSDNINQPQHF	TGTGCCTGGAGTGACAACATCAATCAGCCCCAGCATTTT
once	TRBV6-6	TRBD1	TRBJ1-1	CASSFRDRGNEAFF	TGTGCCAGCAGCTTCCGGGACAGGGGAAATGAAGCTTTCTTT
.	TRBV7-9	TRBD1	TRBJ1-4	CASRSGQVDEKLFF	TGTGCCAGCAGATCGGGACAGGTAGATGAAAAACTGTTTTTT
many	TRBV6-1	TRBD1	TRBJ2-1	CASSEAGGSYNEQFF	TGTGCCAGCAGTGAAGCAGGGGGCAGCTACAATGAGCAGTTCTTC
.	TRBV6-5	TRBD1	TRBJ1-4	CASRSQGATNEKLFF	TGTGCCAGCAGGTCCCAGGGGGCAACTAATGAAAAACTGTTTTTT
.	TRBV7-9	TRBD1	TRBJ1-1	CASSSSDRGGRTEAFF	TGTGCCAGCAGCTCGAGTGACAGGGGAGGAAGGACTGAAGCTTTCTTT
.	TRBV18	TRBD1	TRBJ2-1	CAGESPGGEQFF	TGTGCCGGTGAATCCCCAGGGGGTGAGCAGTTCTTC
.	TRBV18	TRBD1	TRBJ1-5	CASSGDRGQPQHF	TGTGCCAGCTCAGGGGACAGAGGTCAGCCCCAGCATTTT
.	TRBV11-1	TRBD1	TRBJ2-1	CASSPRDRSNEQFF	TGTGCCAGCAGCCCCCGGGACAGAAGCAATGAGCAGTTCTTC
.	TRBV11-2	.	TRBJ2-2	CASSLGGPGTNTGELFF	TGTGCCAGCAGCTTAGGTGGTCCCGGGACGAACACCGGGGAGCTGTTTTTT
.	TRBV3-1/TRBV3-2	TRBD1	TRBJ1-2	CASSSGTAPANYGYTF	TGTGCCAGCAGCTCCGGGACAGCACCTGCTAACTATGGCTACACCTTC
.	TRBV27	TRBD2	TRBJ2-7	CASSSTGLAGGGTYEQYF	TGTGCCAGCAGTTCCACAGGACTAGCGGGGGGTGGCACCTACGAGCAGTACTTC
.	TRBV21-1	.	TRBJ1-3	CASSKSRGDSGNTIYF	TGTGCCAGCAGCAAATCCAGGGGGGATTCTGGAAACACCATATATTTT
.	TRBV3-1/TRBV3-2	.	TRBJ1-2	CASSQVGAVYGYTF	TGTGCCAGCAGCCAAGTAGGGGCAGTTTATGGCTACACCTTC
.	TRBV4-1	.	TRBJ2-1	CASSLDPTGFNEQFF	TGCGCCAGCAGCCTGGACCCGACAGGCTTCAATGAGCAGTTCTTC
few	TRBV10-2	TRBD2	TRBJ2-7	CASGREGPYEQYF	TGCGCCAGCGGGCGGGAGGGCCCCTACGAGCAGTACTTC
.	TRBV7-9	TRBD2	TRBJ2-1	CASSLAWGGKRGGNEQFF	TGTGCCAGCAGCTTAGCCTGGGGAGGGAAACGGGGAGGGAATGAGCAGTTCTTC
.	TRBV7-2	.	TRBJ1-1	CASSLYTGAVSEAFF	TGTGCCAGCAGCCTCTATACAGGCGCAGTCTCTGAAGCTTTCTTT
.	TRBV19	.	TRBJ2-7	CASSIGYEQYF	TGTGCCAGTAGTATCGGTTACGAGCAGTACTTC
.	TRBV2	TRBD1	TRBJ2-7	CASSVQGYEQYF	TGTGCCAGCAGCGTACAGGGGTACGAGCAGTACTTC
.	TRBV9	TRBD1	TRBJ2-1	CASSVDGLTGGKRNEQFF	TGTGCCAGCAGCGTAGACGGACTAACAGGGGGCAAGAGGAATGAGCAGTTCTTC
many	TRBV29-1	TRBD1	TRBJ1-1	CSGQGQMNTEAFF	TGCAGCGGACAGGGACAGATGAACACTGAAGCTTTCTTT
.	TRBV2	.	TRBJ1-2	CASMGGLKGGYTF	TGTGCCAGTATGGGGGGGCTAAAGGGTGGCTACACCTTC
.	TRBV18	TRBD1	TRBJ2-3	CASSQTGGPDTQYF	TGTGCCAGCTCACAGACAGGGGGCCCAGATACGCAGTATTTT
.	TRBV11-2	TRBD1	TRBJ2-2	CASSLVRGRGGELFF	TGTGCCAGCAGCTTAGTCAGGGGGCGAGGCGGGGAGCTGTTTTTT
few	TRBV5-1	TRBD1	TRBJ2-7	CASSSGGQESSYEQYF	TGCGCCAGCAGCTCGGGTGGACAGGAGAGCTCCTACGAGCAGTACTTC
.	TRBV14	.	TRBJ1-3	CASSAGYPGNTIYF	TGTGCCAGCAGCGCAGGGTACCCTGGAAACACCATATATTTT
.	TRBV28	.	TRBJ1-5	CASSSGTFRRNQPQHF	TGTGCCAGCAGTTCCGGGACTTTTCGGCGCAATCAGCCCCAGCATTTT
.	TRBV10-3	TRBD1	TRBJ2-5	CAISEDTKTGGETQYF	TGTGCCATCAGTGAGGACACAAAAACAGGGGGAGAGACCCAGTACTTC
.	TRBV28	.	TRBJ1-5	CASTTRRGNSNQPQHF	TGTGCCAGCACAACTCGTCGAGGAAATAGCAATCAGCCCCAGCATTTT
few	TRBV30	.	TRBJ1-4	CAWSPKTGFNEKLFF	TGTGCCTGGAGTCCTAAGACAGGTTTTAATGAAAAACTGTTTTTT
.	TRBV28	TRBD1	TRBJ1-3	CASSLGQLLSSGNTIYF	TGTGCCAGCAGTTTGGGACAGTTATTAAGCTCTGGAAACACCATATATTTT
.	TRBV6-5	.	TRBJ2-2	CASRAIREELFF	TGTGCCAGCAGGGCCATTCGGGAGGAGCTGTTTTTT